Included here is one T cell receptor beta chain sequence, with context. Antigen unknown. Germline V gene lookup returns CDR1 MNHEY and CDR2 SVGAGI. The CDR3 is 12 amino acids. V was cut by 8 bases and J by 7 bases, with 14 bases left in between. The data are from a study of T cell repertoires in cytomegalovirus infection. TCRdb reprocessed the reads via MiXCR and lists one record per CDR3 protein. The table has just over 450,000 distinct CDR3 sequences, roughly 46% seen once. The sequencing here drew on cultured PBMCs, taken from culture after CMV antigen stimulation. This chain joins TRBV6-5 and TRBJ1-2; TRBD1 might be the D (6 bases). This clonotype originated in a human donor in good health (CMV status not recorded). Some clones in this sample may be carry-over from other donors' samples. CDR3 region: CASCRQVSGYTF. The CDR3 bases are TGTGCCAGCTGCCGACAGGTGTCTGGCTACACCTTC.